Each of the 29 T cell receptor beta chains below was sequenced from the same sample in a study of blood T cell repertoires in COVID-19. Only in-frame clones appear in the TCRdb table, and some are missing; sequencing was by immunoSEQ multiplex PCR. The sample shows under 250,000 clones, 82% of them seen only once. Sequenced material: peripheral blood. These receptors were collected from a woman aged 40 to 55 with acute or convalescent COVID-19.

This clone has a handful of counts. The chain has TRBV3-1 (or the pseudogene TRBV3-2) and TRBJ2-7; possibly TRBD2 for D (5 bases). V lost 2 bases and J 3 bases, leaving 8 bases between the germline ends. The CDR3 length is 13 residues. CDR1 LGHDT and CDR2 YNNKEL come from the germline V gene (reference sequence). CDR3 DNA sequence: TGTGCCAGCAGCCAACTGAGGGACTACGAGCAGTACTTC. It encodes CASSQLRDYEQYF.

This clone was counted once. The CDR3 sequence: CATSRNGGSYEQYF. The CDR3 DNA follows: TGTGCCACCAGCAGAAACGGGGGCTCCTACGAGCAGTACTTC. This sequence joins TRBV15 and TRBJ2-7; a possible D gene is TRBD2 (6 bases). Trimming removed 2 bases from V and 0 bases from J, with 8 bases in between. The CDR3 covers 14 residues. Germline V gives CDR1 LNHNV, CDR2 YYDKDF (reference sequence). Full variable domain (missing parts from reference TRBV15 and TRBJ2-7): DAMVIQNPRYQVTQFGKPVTLSCSQTLNHNVMYWYQQKSSQAPKLLFHYYDKDFNNEADTPDNFQSRRPNTSFCFLDIRSPGLGDTAMYLCATSRNGGSYEQYFGPGTRLTVT.

The V gene is TRBV20-1, the J gene TRBJ2-1; D is uncertain. V was shortened by 2 bases and J by 5 bases, with 4 bases between the two germline ends. Germline V lookup: CDR1 DFQATT, CDR2 SNEGSKA (reference sequence). The CDR3 sequence is 11 residues long. The CDR3 nucleotides read TGCAGTGCTAGAACTAACAATGAGCAGTTCTTC. Translated, it gives CSARTNNEQFF.

J is TRBJ1-3 and V is TRBV4-1; D is perhaps TRBD1 (5 bases). Germline V gene data show CDR1 as MGHRA and CDR2 as YSYEKL. V lost 0 bases to trimming and J lost 2 bases, with 11 bases between them. The CDR3 contains 16 residues. The CDR3: CASSQDSWGAGNTIYF. The DNA for the CDR3 is TGCGCCAGCAGCCAAGATTCGTGGGGGGCTGGAAACACCATATATTTT.

This chain connects TRBV2 to TRBJ2-3, with 9 bases fitting TRBD1. CDR1 is SNHLY, CDR2 FYNNEI, per germline. The CDR3 contains 14 residues. V lost 4 bases, J lost 6 bases, and 5 bases stayed unmatched. CDR3 in DNA: TGTGCCAGCAGTGGAGACAGGGGGACCGATACGCAGTATTTT. Protein sequence: CASSGDRGTDTQYF.

This chain links TRBV29-1 with TRBJ2-5; 7 nucleotides match TRBD1. With V trimmed by 7 bases and J by 5 bases, 10 bases remained unmatched. This CDR3 is 13 amino acids long. Per the germline V gene, CDR1 is SQVTM and CDR2 is ANQGSEA. DNA of the CDR3: TGCAGCGGCCGACAGGGTTTTCGGGAGACCCAGTACTTC. Encoded protein: CSGRQGFRETQYF.

The J gene is TRBJ2-3, the V gene TRBV24-1; 7 bases fit TRBD2. The V gene end was trimmed by 3 bases and the J gene end by 0 bases; junction bases not matched to a gene: 5. This CDR3 comprises 16 residues. The germline V gene encodes CDR1 KGHDR and CDR2 SFDVKD. This CDR3 is CATSDPTSHSTDTQYF. The CDR3 nucleotides are TGTGCCACCAGTGATCCGACTAGCCATAGCACAGATACGCAGTATTTT.

In its sample, this clone was seen once. The V call is TRBV15, the J call TRBJ2-1; weak D call: TRBD2 (6 bases). The CDR3 runs to 16 residues. Per the germline V gene, CDR1 is LNHNV and CDR2 is YYDKDF (reference sequence). The V end was cut by 5 bases, the J end by 0 bases, with 14 bases between. Here the CDR3 reads CATSGFRGSSYNEQFF. The CDR3 nucleotides read TGTGCCACCAGCGGATTTCGGGGGAGCTCCTACAATGAGCAGTTCTTC. Together with reference TRBV15 and TRBJ2-1, the CDR3 gives the full variable domain: DAMVIQNPRYQVTQFGKPVTLSCSQTLNHNVMYWYQQKSSQAPKLLFHYYDKDFNNEADTPDNFQSRRPNTSFCFLDIRSPGLGDTAMYLCATSGFRGSSYNEQFFGPGTRLTVL.

The rearrangement uses TRBV5-6 and TRBJ2-1, with 9 bases aligning to TRBD2. V gave up 0 bases and J gave up 7 bases; unmatched junction bases: 5. The CDR3 has 15 residues. The germline V gene encodes CDR1 SGHDT and CDR2 YYEEEE. The CDR3 coding sequence is TGTGCCAGCAGCTTGGGGGGCGGGGGGGCAAATGAGCAGTTCTTC. It is translated as CASSLGGGGANEQFF.

The chain uses TRBV2 and TRBJ1-4; weak D call: TRBD1 (5 bases). Trimming removed 11 bases from V and 8 bases from J, with 18 bases in between. The CDR3 is made up of 13 amino acids. Per germline, CDR1 SNHLY and CDR2 FYNNEI. The CDR3 DNA reads as TGTGCCTCCTCGGGGGTTTCGGGCGAAAAACTGTTTTTT. Residues: CASSGVSGEKLFF. The variable domain in full, completed from reference TRBV2 and TRBJ1-4, reads EPEVTQTPSHQVTQMGQEVILRCVPISNHLYFYWYRQILGQKVEFLVSFYNNEISEKSEIFDDQFSVERPDGSNFTLKIRSTKLEDSAMYFCASSGVSGEKLFFGSGTQLSVL.

This clone occurred once. The genes are TRBV5-8 and TRBJ2-7, with D unclear. The CDR3 has 12 amino acids. Germline loops: CDR1 SGHTS, CDR2 YDEGEE. V was shortened by 4 bases and J by 3 bases, with 8 bases between the two germline ends. CDR3 DNA: TGTGCCAGCAGCCGACTCCTCTACGAGCAGTACTTC. Its protein is CASSRLLYEQYF.

CDR3 residues: CASSQDVQGARVEPQHF. The DNA of the CDR3 is TGCGCCAGCAGCCAAGACGTACAGGGGGCGAGAGTGGAGCCCCAGCATTTT. This chain uses TRBV4-1 with TRBJ1-5, with 9 bases matching TRBD1. The length of the CDR3 is 17 residues. Losses at the gene ends were 0 bases for V and 8 bases for J; bases not matched to a gene: 11. Germline CDR1 and CDR2: MGHRA and YSYEKL.

The CDR3: CAWSVGTVPSRNEQFF. The CDR3 bases are TGTGCCTGGAGTGTTGGGACAGTCCCGTCCCGCAATGAGCAGTTCTTC. The V call is TRBV30, the J call TRBJ2-1; 7 bases map to TRBD1. CDR1 and CDR2 from the germline V gene are GTSNPN and SVGIG (reference sequence). The CDR3 totals 16 residues. V lost 0 bases to trimming and J lost 6 bases; unmatched junction nucleotides: 11.

The chain carries TRBV6-1 and TRBJ1-2, with 8 bases lining up with TRBD1. CDR1 and CDR2 (germline): MNHNS, SASEGT. The V segment lost 2 bases and the J segment 2 bases; nucleotides outside the gene matches: 4. The CDR3 has 15 amino acids. CDR3 residues: CASSERTGKNYGYTF. CDR3 in DNA: TGTGCCAGCAGTGAAAGGACAGGGAAGAACTATGGCTACACCTTC.

The chain is built from TRBV15 and TRBJ1-6; D is unresolved. This CDR3 spans 13 amino acids. V lost 4 bases and J lost 1, with 2 bases in between. Per the germline V gene, CDR1 is LNHNV and CDR2 is YYDKDF (reference sequence). Written as DNA, the CDR3 is TGTGCCACCAGCACTTCCTATAATTCACCCCTCCACTTT. This sequence encodes CATSTSYNSPLHF.

The chain couples TRBV11-2 to TRBJ2-1; 9 nucleotides agree with TRBD2. Germline V gene data show CDR1 as SGHAT and CDR2 as FQNNGV. This CDR3 is 18 amino acids long. V shed 5 bases, J shed 0 bases, and the junction held 11 bases outside the gene matches. The CDR3, as DNA: TGTGCCAGCAGCCCCTACGGCGGGGGGGATAGCTCCTACAATGAGCAGTTCTTC. This encodes CASSPYGGGDSSYNEQFF.

The genes are TRBV30 and TRBJ2-5, with unresolved D. This CDR3 has 13 amino acids. The V gene lost 1 base and the J gene lost 0 bases, with 6 bases spanning the gap. Germline CDR1 is GTSNPN and CDR2 is SVGIG (reference sequence). The CDR3 DNA is TGTGCCTGGAGTGCCGCGAACCAAGAGACCCAGTACTTC. Protein: CAWSAANQETQYF. Combining the CDR3 with reference TRBV30 and TRBJ2-5 gives the whole variable domain SQTIHQWPATLVQPVGSPLSLECTVEGTSNPNLYWYRQAAGRGLQLLFYSVGIGQISSEVPQNLSASRPQDRQFILSSKKLLLSDSGFYLCAWSAANQETQYFGPGTRLLVL.

In its sample, this clone was seen once. The rearrangement joins TRBV14 to TRBJ2-4; 8 positions agree with TRBD2. The V gene end was trimmed by 3 bases and the J gene end by 9 bases; junction bases not matched to a gene: 7. The CDR3 is 14 amino acids. CDR1 and CDR2 (germline): SGHDN, FVKESK. Here the CDR3 DNA reads TGTGCCAGCAGCCAGAGTAGCGGGAATGGCATTCAGTACTTC. It encodes CASSQSSGNGIQYF.

The chain is built from TRBV13 and TRBJ2-3; 12 positions match TRBD2. The V gene's germline CDR1 is PRHDT and CDR2 FYEKMQ (reference sequence). Germline trimming cut 5 bases from V and 9 bases from J; bases unmatched to any gene: 9. The CDR3 is made up of 15 amino acids. The CDR3 bases are TGTGCCAGCAGCCCCGAGACTAGCGGGAGAGGCACGCAGTATTTT. Protein: CASSPETSGRGTQYF. The full variable domain, with the rest looked up from reference TRBV13 and TRBJ2-3, is AAGVIQSPRHLIKEKRETATLKCYPIPRHDTVYWYQQGPGQDPQFLISFYEKMQSDKGSIPDRFSAQQFSDYHSELNMSSLELGDSALYFCASSPETSGRGTQYFGPGTRLTVL.

The rearrangement links TRBV27 to TRBJ2-2, with TRBD2 identical over 8 bases. V was clipped by 4 bases and J by 3 bases; unmatched bases: 7. Per germline, CDR1 MNHEY and CDR2 SMNVEV (reference sequence). The length of the CDR3 is 16 residues. This CDR3 is CASSSGGGTYTGELFF. The CDR3 DNA follows: TGTGCCAGCAGTTCCGGCGGGGGGACATACACCGGGGAGCTGTTTTTT.

The chain uses TRBV9 and TRBJ1-2; TRBD1 is a possible D gene (6 bases). Deletions cut 0 bases from V and 3 bases from J, with 12 bases between. The CDR3 totals 15 residues. Germline loops: CDR1 SGDLS, CDR2 YYNGEE. CDR3 DNA sequence: TGTGCCAGCAGCGTAGCTACAGGGCCCCACTATGGCTACACCTTC. This encodes CASSVATGPHYGYTF.

This clone was seen only once. The rearrangement uses TRBV4-3 and TRBJ2-1, with D possibly matching TRBD1 (7 bases). This CDR3 region has 15 residues. V was trimmed by 0 bases and J by 9 bases, leaving 15 bases between them. Germline loops: CDR1 LGHNA, CDR2 YSLEER. The DNA of the CDR3 is TGCGCCAGCAGCCAAGAGGGGGCAGGGGGGAGTGAGCAGTTCTTC. Translated: CASSQEGAGGSEQFF.

The V and J genes are TRBV5-1 and TRBJ2-7, with D possibly matching TRBD1 (6 bases). The length of the CDR3 is 16 residues. The germline V gene has CDR1 SGHRS and CDR2 YFSETQ. The V and J ends lost 0 bases and 3 bases respectively, with 16 bases between them. Here the CDR3 DNA reads TGCGCCAGCAGCTTGGCCCGGGACATGGGCTTCTACGAGCAGTACTTC. Translation gives CASSLARDMGFYEQYF.

The rearrangement links TRBV28 to TRBJ1-2, with 9 bases lining up with TRBD1. Germline V gives CDR1 MDHEN, CDR2 SYDVKM. The CDR3 totals 16 residues. V dropped 2 bases and J dropped 4; count of bases not matched to a gene: 8. CDR3 region: CASSLPGTGIGYGYTF. The CDR3 DNA sequence: TGTGCCAGCAGTTTACCCGGGACAGGGATCGGCTATGGCTACACCTTC.

The chain is built from TRBV10-3 and TRBJ1-5, with TRBD1 identical over 10 bases. The CDR3 has 14 residues. Germline lookup yields CDR1 ENHRY and CDR2 SYGVKD. V dropped 6 bases and J dropped 5; count of bases not matched to a gene: 4. CDR3 amino acids: CAIRGTGADQPQHF. Here the CDR3 DNA reads TGTGCCATCAGGGGGACAGGGGCGGATCAGCCCCAGCATTTT.

J is TRBJ2-3 and V is TRBV5-1; D might be TRBD1 (5 bases). Germline-derived CDR1 and CDR2 are SGHRS and YFSETQ. This CDR3 contains 16 residues. V lost 4 bases, J lost 0 bases, and 15 bases lay in between. The CDR3 DNA sequence: TGCGCCAGCAGCCCCCGGGTGGGGCGGAGCACAGATACGCAGTATTTT. Translation gives CASSPRVGRSTDTQYF.

J is TRBJ2-7 and V is TRBV21-1; the table's D call, TRBD2, was not checked against the DNA. TRBV21-1 is annotated as a pseudogene. This CDR3 has 12 residues. The CDR3: CASSMSTLPGYF. The DNA of the CDR3 is TGTGCCAGCAGCATGTCGACTCTCCCGGGGTACTTC.

The chain is built from TRBV6-1 and TRBJ1-2; 8 bases map to TRBD1. This CDR3 has 15 amino acids. After removal of 3 bases from V and 4 bases from J, the junction contained 7 bases not matched to a gene. The germline V gene encodes CDR1 MNHNS and CDR2 SASEGT. CDR3 bases: TGTGCCAGCAGTGATGGACAGGGTAGCATCTATGGCTACACCTTC. Amino acid sequence: CASSDGQGSIYGYTF.

The genes are TRBV29-1 and TRBJ1-1; tentative D call: TRBD1 (6 bases). The germline V and J ends were trimmed by 7 bases and 4 bases, with 16 bases remaining between them. Germline values: CDR1 SQVTM, CDR2 ANQGSEA. CDR3 size: 13 residues. The CDR3 region has the DNA TGCAGCGCTAGAACAGGGCAGGTCACTGAAGCTTTCTTT. It encodes CSARTGQVTEAFF.